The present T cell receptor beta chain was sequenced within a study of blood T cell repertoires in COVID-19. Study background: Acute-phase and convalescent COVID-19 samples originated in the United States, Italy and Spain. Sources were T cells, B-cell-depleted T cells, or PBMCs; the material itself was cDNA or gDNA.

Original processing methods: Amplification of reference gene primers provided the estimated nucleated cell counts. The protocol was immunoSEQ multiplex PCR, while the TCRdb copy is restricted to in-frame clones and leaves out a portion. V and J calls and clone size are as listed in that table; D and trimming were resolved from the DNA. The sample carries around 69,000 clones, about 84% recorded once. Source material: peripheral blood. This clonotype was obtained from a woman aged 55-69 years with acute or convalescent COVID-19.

CDR3 region: CASRVAGGLQETQYF. The CDR3 DNA reads TGTGCCAGCAGGGTAGCGGGGGGGCTCCAAGAGACCCAGTACTTC. The chain has TRBV2 and TRBJ2-5; TRBD2 agrees at 11 bases. The germline gives CDR1 SNHLY, CDR2 FYNNEI. This CDR3 spans 15 amino acids. The V gene end was trimmed by 6 bases and the J gene end by 1 base; junction bases not matched to a gene: 4.